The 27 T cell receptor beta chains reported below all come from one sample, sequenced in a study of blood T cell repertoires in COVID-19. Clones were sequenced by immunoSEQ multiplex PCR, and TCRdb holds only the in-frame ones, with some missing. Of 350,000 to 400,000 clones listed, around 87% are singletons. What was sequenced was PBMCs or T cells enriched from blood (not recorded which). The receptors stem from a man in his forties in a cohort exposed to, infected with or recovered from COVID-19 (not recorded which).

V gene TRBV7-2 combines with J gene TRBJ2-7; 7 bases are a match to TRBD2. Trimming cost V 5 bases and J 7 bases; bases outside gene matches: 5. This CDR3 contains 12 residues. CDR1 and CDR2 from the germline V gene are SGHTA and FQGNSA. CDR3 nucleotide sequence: TGTGCCAGCAGCGCTAGCGGTCGGGAGCAGTACTTC. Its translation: CASSASGREQYF.

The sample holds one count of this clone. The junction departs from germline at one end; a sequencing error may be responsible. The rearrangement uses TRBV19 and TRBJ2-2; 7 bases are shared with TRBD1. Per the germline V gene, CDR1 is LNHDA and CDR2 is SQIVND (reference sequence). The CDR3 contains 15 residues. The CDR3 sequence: CACRTGWLGTGELFF. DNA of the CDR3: TGTGCCTGTAGGACAGGTTGGTTGGGCACCGGGGAGCTGTTTTTT.

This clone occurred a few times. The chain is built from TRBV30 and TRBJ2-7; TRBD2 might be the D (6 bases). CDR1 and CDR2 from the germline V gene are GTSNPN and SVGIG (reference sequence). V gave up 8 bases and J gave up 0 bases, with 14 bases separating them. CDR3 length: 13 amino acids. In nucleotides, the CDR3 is TGTGCCAGTACGGCTAGCGACTCCTACGAGCAGTACTTC. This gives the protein CASTASDSYEQYF.

CDR3 in DNA: TGCAGTGCTAGTCAGGGGGTGGACTACGAGCAGTACTTC. Translation gives CSASQGVDYEQYF. The rearrangement uses TRBV20-1 and TRBJ2-7; 7 bases agree with TRBD1. J was trimmed by 3 bases and V by 3 bases; bases with no gene match: 5. Germline assignment: CDR1 DFQATT and CDR2 SNEGSKA (reference sequence). The CDR3 spans 13 residues.

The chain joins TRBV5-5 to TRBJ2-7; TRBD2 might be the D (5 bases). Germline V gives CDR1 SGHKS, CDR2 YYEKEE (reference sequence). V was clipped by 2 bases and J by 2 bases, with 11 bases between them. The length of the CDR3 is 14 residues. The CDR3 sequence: CASSLRAVTYEQYF. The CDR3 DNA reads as TGTGCCAGCAGCTTACGAGCGGTAACCTACGAGCAGTACTTC.

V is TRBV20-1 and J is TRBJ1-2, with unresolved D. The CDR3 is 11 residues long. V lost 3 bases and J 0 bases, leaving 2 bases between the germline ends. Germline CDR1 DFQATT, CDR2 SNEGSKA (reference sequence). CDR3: CSASANYGYTF. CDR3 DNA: TGCAGTGCTAGCGCTAACTATGGCTACACCTTC.

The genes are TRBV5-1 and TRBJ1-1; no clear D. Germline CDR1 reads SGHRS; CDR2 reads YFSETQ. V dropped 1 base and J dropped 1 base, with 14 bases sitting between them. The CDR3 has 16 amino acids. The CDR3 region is CASSLRASAGNTEAFF. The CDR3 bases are TGCGCCAGCAGCTTGAGGGCCTCAGCGGGGAACACTGAAGCTTTCTTT. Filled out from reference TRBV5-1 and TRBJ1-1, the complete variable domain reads KAGVTQTPRYLIKTRGQQVTLSCSPISGHRSVSWYQQTPGQGLQFLFEYFSETQRNKGNFPGRFSGRQFSNSRSEMNVSTLELGDSALYLCASSLRASAGNTEAFFGQGTRLTVV.

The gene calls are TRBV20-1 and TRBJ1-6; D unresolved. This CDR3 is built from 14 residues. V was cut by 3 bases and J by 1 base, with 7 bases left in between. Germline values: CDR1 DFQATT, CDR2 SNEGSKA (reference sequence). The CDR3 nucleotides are TGCAGTGCTAGTGCGGGGTCCTATAATTCACCCCTCCACTTT. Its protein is CSASAGSYNSPLHF.

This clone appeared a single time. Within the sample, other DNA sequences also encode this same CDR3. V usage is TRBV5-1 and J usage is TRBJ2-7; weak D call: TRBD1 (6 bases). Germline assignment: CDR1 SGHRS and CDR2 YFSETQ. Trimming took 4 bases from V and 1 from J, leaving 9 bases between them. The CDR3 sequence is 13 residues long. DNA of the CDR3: TGCGCCAGCAGCCCGGACAGTTCCTACGAGCAGTACTTC. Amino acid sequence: CASSPDSSYEQYF.

CDR3 protein: CASASGRQETQYF. CDR3 nucleotide sequence: TGTGCCAGCGCTAGCGGGAGACAAGAGACCCAGTACTTC. J is TRBJ2-5 and V is TRBV4-2; TRBD2 matches at 10 bases. V gave up 8 bases and J gave up 2 bases; unmatched junction bases: 2. This CDR3 contains 13 residues. The V gene's germline CDR1 is LGHNA and CDR2 YNFKEQ.

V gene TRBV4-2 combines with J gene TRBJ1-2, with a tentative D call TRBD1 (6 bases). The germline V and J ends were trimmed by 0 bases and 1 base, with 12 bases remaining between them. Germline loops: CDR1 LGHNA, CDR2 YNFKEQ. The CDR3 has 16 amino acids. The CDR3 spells CASSQDRGGGNYGYTF. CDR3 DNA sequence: TGTGCCAGCAGCCAAGATCGGGGGGGCGGTAACTATGGCTACACCTTC.

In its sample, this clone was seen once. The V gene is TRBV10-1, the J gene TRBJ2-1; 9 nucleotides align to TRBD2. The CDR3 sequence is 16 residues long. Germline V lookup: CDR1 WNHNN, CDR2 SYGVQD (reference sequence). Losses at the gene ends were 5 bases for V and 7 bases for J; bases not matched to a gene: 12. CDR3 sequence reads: CASSKGTAGGKNEQFF. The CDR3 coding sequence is TGCGCCAGCAGTAAGGGAACAGCGGGAGGTAAGAATGAGCAGTTCTTC.

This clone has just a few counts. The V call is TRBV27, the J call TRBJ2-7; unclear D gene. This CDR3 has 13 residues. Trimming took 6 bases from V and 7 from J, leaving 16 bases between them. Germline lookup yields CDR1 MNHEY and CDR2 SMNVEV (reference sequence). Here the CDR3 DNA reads TGTGCCAGCAGGCCCCCGAACATGAGGGAGCAGTACTTC. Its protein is CASRPPNMREQYF.

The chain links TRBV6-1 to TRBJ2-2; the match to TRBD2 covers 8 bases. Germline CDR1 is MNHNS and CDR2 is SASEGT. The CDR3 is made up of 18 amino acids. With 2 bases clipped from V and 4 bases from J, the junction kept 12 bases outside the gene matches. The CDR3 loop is CASSEPRYSGTFTGELFF. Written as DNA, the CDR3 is TGTGCCAGCAGTGAACCTCGATATAGCGGGACCTTCACCGGGGAGCTGTTTTTT.

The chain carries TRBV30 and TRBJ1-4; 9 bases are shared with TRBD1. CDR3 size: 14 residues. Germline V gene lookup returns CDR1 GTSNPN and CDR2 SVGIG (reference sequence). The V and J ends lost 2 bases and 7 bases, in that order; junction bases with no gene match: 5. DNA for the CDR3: TGTGCCTGGAGTTGGGGACAGGGCTCTGAAAAACTGTTTTTT. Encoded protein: CAWSWGQGSEKLFF.

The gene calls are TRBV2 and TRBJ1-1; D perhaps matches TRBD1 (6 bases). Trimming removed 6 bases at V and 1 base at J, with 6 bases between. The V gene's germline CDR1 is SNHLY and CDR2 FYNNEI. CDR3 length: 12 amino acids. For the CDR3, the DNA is TGTGCCAGCAGGACAGGGAACACTGAAGCTTTCTTT. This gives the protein CASRTGNTEAFF.

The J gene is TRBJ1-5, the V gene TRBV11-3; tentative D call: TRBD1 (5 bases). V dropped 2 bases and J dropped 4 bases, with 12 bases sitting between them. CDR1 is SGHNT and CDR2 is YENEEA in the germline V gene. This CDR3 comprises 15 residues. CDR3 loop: CASSLYPGKNQPQHF. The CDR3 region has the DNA TGTGCCAGCAGCTTATACCCAGGGAAAAATCAGCCCCAGCATTTT.

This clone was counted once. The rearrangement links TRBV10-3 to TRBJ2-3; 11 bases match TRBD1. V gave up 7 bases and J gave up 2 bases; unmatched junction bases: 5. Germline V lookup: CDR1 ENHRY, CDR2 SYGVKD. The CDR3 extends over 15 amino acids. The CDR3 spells CAINPGQGDTDTQYF. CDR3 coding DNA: TGTGCCATCAACCCGGGACAGGGGGACACAGATACGCAGTATTTT.

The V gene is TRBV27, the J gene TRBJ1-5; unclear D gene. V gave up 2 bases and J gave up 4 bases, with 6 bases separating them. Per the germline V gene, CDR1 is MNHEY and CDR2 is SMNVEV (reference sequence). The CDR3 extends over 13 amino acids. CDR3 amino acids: CASSLQDNQPQHF. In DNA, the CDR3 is TGTGCCAGCAGTTTACAGGATAATCAGCCCCAGCATTTT.

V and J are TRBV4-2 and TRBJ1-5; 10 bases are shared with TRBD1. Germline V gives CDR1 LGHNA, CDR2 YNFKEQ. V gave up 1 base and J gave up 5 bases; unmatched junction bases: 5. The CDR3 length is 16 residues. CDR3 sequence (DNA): TGTGCCAGCAGCCAAGCCTCCGGGACAGGGGATCAGCCCCAGCATTTT. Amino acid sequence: CASSQASGTGDQPQHF.

The CDR3 sequence: CASSYRQGSNQPQHF. DNA for the CDR3: TGTGCCAGCAGCTACCGACAGGGGAGCAATCAGCCCCAGCATTTT. This chain connects TRBV6-5 to TRBJ1-5; 8 bases line up with TRBD1. V shed 6 bases and J 1 base; nucleotides not matched to a gene: 5. The CDR3 is 15 residues long. Germline CDR1 is MNHEY and CDR2 is SVGAGI.

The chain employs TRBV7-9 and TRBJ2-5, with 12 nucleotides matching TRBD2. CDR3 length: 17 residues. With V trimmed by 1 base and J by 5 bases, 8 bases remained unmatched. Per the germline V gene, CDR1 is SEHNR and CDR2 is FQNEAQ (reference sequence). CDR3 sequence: CASSLVLAGGPGETQYF. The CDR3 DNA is TGTGCCAGCAGCTTAGTTCTAGCGGGAGGGCCTGGGGAGACCCAGTACTTC. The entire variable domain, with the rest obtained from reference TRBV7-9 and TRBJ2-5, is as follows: DTGVSQNPRHKITKRGQNVTFRCDPISEHNRLYWYRQTLGQGPEFLTYFQNEAQLEKSRLLSDRFSAERPKGSFSTLEIQRTEQGDSAMYLCASSLVLAGGPGETQYFGPGTRLLVL.

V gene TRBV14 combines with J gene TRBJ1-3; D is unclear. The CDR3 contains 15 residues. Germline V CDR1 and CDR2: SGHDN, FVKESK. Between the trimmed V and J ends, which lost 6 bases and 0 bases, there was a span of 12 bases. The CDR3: CASSYGLTSGNTIYF. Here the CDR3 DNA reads TGTGCCAGCAGTTATGGACTTACCTCTGGAAACACCATATATTTT. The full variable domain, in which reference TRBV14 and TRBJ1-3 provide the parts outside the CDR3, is EAGVTQFPSHSVIEKGQTVTLRCDPISGHDNLYWYRRVMGKEIKFLLHFVKESKQDESGMPNNRFLAERTGGTYSTLKVQPAELEDSGVYFCASSYGLTSGNTIYFGEGSWLTVV.

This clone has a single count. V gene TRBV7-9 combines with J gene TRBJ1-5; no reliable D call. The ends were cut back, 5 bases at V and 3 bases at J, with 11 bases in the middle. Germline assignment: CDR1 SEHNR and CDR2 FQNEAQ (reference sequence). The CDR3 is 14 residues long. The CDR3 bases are TGTGCCAGCAGCCGTGGAGGGTCCAATCAGCCCCAGCATTTT. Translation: CASSRGGSNQPQHF.

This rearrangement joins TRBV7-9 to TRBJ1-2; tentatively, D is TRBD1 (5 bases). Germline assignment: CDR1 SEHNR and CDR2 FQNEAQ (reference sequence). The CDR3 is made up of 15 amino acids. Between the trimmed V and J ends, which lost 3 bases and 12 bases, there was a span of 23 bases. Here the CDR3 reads CASSFDSGHNRRNTF. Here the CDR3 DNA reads TGTGCCAGCAGCTTTGATTCCGGGCACAACAGGCGAAACACCTTC.

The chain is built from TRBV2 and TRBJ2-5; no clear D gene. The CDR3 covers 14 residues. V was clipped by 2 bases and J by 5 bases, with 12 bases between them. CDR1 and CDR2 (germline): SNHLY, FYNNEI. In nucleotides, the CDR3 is TGTGCCAGCAGTGAAACCGCGCTCCGGGAGACCCAGTACTTC. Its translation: CASSETALRETQYF. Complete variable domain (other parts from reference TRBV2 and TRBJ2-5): EPEVTQTPSHQVTQMGQEVILRCVPISNHLYFYWYRQILGQKVEFLVSFYNNEISEKSEIFDDQFSVERPDGSNFTLKIRSTKLEDSAMYFCASSETALRETQYFGPGTRLLVL.

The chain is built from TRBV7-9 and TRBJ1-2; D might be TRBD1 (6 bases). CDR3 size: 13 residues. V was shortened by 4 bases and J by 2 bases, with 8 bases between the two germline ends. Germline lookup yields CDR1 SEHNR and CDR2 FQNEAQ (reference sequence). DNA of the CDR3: TGTGCCAGCAGCTCCGGGACAAACTATGGCTACACCTTC. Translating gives CASSSGTNYGYTF.